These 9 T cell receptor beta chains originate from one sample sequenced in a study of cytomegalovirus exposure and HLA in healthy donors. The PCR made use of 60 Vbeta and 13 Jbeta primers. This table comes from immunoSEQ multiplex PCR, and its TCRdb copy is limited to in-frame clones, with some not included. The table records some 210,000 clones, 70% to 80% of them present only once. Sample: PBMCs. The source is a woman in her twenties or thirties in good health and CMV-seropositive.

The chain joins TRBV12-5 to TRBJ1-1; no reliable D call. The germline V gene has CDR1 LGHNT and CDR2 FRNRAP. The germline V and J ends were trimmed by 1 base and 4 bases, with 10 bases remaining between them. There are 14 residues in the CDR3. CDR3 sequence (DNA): TGTGCTAGTGGTTTGGGACAAATAGGCACTGAAGCTTTCTTT. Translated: CASGLGQIGTEAFF.

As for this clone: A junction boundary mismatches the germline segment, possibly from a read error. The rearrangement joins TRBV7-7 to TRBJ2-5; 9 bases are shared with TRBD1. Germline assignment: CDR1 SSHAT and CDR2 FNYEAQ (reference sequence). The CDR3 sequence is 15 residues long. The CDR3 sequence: CASSSGDRAGKTQYF. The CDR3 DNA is TGTGCTAGCAGCTCCGGGGACAGGGCGGGAAAGACCCAGTACTTC.

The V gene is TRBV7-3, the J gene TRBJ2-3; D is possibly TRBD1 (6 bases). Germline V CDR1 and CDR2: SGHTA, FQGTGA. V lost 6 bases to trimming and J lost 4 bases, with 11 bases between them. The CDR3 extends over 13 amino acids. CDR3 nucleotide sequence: TGTGCCAGCAGACCCCCAGGGGCAGATACGCAGTATTTT. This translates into CASRPPGADTQYF.

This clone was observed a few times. CDR3 sequence reads: CASREQNPGNTIYF. CDR3 DNA: TGTGCCAGCAGGGAACAGAACCCTGGAAACACCATATATTTT. The V and J genes are TRBV2 and TRBJ1-3, with D uncertain. V was trimmed by 6 bases and J by 2 bases, leaving 11 bases between them. The CDR3 contains 14 residues. The germline CDR1 and CDR2 sequences are SNHLY and FYNNEI.

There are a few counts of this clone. The CDR3 is CASSFSGSSYEQYF. CDR3 DNA: TGCGCCAGCAGCTTTAGCGGGAGTTCCTACGAGCAGTACTTC. The chain has TRBV5-1 and TRBJ2-7; 9 bases line up with TRBD2. The germline CDR1 and CDR2 sequences are SGHRS and YFSETQ. V trimming: 2 bases; J trimming: 1 base; junction bases outside the gene matches: 1. The CDR3 sequence is 14 residues long.

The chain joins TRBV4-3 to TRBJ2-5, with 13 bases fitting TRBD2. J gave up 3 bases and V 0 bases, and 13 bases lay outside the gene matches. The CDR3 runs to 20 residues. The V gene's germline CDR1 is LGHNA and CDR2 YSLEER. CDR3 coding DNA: TGCGCCAGCAGCCAAGATCGTATCCGAGGACTAGCGGGAGTGGAAGAGACCCAGTACTTC. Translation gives CASSQDRIRGLAGVEETQYF.

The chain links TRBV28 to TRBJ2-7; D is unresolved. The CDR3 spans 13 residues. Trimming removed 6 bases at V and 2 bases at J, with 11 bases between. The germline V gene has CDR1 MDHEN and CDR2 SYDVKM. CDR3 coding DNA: TGTGCCAGCAGCATAACCACACCCTACGAGCAGTACTTC. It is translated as CASSITTPYEQYF.

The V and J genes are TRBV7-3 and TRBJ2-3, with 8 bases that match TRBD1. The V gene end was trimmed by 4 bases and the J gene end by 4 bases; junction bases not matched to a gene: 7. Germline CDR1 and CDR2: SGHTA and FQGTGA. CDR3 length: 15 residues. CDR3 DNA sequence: TGTGCCAGCAGCTCCCGGGACAGGCGACCAGATACGCAGTATTTT. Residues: CASSSRDRRPDTQYF.

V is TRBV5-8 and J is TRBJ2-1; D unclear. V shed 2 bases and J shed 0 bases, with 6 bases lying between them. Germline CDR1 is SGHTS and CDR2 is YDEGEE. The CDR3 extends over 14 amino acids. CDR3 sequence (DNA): TGTGCCAGCAGCTTCCCGGGCTCCTACAATGAGCAGTTCTTC. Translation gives CASSFPGSYNEQFF.